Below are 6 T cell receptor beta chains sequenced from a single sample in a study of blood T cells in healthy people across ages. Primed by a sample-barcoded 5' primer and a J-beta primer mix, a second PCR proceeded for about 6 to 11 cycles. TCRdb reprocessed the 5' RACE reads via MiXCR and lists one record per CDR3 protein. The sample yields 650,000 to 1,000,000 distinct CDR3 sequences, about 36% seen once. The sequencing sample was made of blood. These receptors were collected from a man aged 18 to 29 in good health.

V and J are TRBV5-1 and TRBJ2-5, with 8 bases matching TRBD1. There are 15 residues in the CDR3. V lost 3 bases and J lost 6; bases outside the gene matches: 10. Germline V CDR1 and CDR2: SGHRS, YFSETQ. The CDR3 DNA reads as TGCGCCAGCAGCTCAGGCGGACAGGGTGGTAAGACCCAGTACTTC. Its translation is CASSSGGQGGKTQYF.

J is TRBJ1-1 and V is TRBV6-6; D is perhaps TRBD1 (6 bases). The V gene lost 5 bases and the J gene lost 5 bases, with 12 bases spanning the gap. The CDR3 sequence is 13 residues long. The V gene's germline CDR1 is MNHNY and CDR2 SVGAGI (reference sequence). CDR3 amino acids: CASSPTTGTEAFF. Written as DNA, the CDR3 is TGTGCCAGCAGTCCCACAACAGGGACTGAAGCTTTCTTT.

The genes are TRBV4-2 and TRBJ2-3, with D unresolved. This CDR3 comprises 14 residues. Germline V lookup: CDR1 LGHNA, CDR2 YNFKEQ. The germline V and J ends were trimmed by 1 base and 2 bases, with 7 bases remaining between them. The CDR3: CASSQGNPTDTQYF. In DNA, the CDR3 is TGTGCCAGCAGCCAAGGGAACCCCACAGATACGCAGTATTTT.

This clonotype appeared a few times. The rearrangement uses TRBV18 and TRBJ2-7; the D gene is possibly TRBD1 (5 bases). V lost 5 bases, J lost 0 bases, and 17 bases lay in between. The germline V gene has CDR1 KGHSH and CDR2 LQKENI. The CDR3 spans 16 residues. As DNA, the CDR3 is TGTGCCAGCTCAACGGACACCTTTAGTAGCTCCTACGAGCAGTACTTC. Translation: CASSTDTFSSSYEQYF.

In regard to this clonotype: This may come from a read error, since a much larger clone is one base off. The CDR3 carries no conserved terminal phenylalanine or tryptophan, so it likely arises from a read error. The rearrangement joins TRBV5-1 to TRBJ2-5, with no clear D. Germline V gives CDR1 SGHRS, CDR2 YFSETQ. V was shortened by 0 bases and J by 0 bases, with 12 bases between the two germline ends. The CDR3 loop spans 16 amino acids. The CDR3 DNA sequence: TGCGCCAGCAGCTTGGGAGGCGGACCGTACCAAGAGACCCAGTACATC. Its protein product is CASSLGGGPYQETQYI.

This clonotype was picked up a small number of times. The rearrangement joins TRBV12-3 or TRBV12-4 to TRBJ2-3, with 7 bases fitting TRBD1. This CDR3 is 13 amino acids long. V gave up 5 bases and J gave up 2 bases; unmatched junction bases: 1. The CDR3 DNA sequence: TGTGCCAGCAGTGGGACAGTCACAGATACGCAGTATTTT. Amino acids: CASSGTVTDTQYF.